The 10 T cell receptor beta chains below all came from one sample that was sequenced in a study of cytomegalovirus exposure and HLA in healthy donors. Clones were read by immunoSEQ multiplex PCR, and TCRdb kept only the in-frame ones, dropping some. The table shows about 160,000 clones, with approximately 87% occurring only once. Sequencing was performed on PBMCs. The receptor source for this set is a woman in her twenties or thirties in good health and CMV-seronegative.

The V call is TRBV9, the J call TRBJ1-4; TRBD1 is a possible D gene (5 bases). V lost 4 bases to trimming and J lost 7 bases, with 11 bases between them. CDR3 length equals 13 residues. Germline CDR1 is SGDLS and CDR2 is YYNGEE. CDR3 protein: CASSNQGGEKLFF. The CDR3 DNA reads TGTGCCAGCAGCAATCAGGGTGGTGAAAAACTGTTTTTT.

The genes are TRBV27 and TRBJ2-1; 9 positions match TRBD2. Germline CDR1 MNHEY, CDR2 SMNVEV (reference sequence). V gave up 1 base and J gave up 7 bases; unmatched junction bases: 5. The CDR3 spans 15 residues. The CDR3 DNA reads TGTGCCAGCAGTTTATTTAGCGGGAGTAAGAATGAGCAGTTCTTC. Its translation: CASSLFSGSKNEQFF.

The rearrangement joins TRBV29-1 to TRBJ2-4; tentative D call: TRBD2 (5 bases). V was clipped by 7 bases and J by 1 base, with 11 bases between them. CDR1 is SQVTM and CDR2 is ANQGSEA in the germline V gene. The CDR3 contains 13 residues. The CDR3 DNA follows: TGCAGCGGGATAGGACTGGCCAAAAACATTCAGTACTTC. Translation gives CSGIGLAKNIQYF.

The rearrangement links TRBV10-1 to TRBJ2-3; 11 bases are a match to TRBD2. The germline gives CDR1 WNHNN, CDR2 SYGVQD (reference sequence). There are 14 residues in the CDR3. V trimming: 10 bases; J trimming: 5 bases; junction bases outside the gene matches: 8. CDR3: CATHLLAGVDTQYF. In nucleotides, the CDR3 is TGCGCCACCCACTTACTAGCGGGAGTAGATACGCAGTATTTT.

This clone was observed a handful of times. Other nucleotide sequences from this sample produce the same CDR3. This sequence joins TRBV19 and TRBJ2-5; D is ambiguous. CDR1 LNHDA and CDR2 SQIVND come from the germline V gene (reference sequence). With 6 bases removed from V and 5 bases from J, the gap between germline ends came to 13 bases. The CDR3 runs 13 residues. The CDR3 loop is CASSPTGRETQYF. The CDR3 DNA sequence: TGTGCCAGTAGCCCAACGGGCCGGGAGACCCAGTACTTC. The complete variable domain, with remaining parts taken from reference TRBV19 and TRBJ2-5, reads DGGITQSPKYLFRKEGQNVTLSCEQNLNHDAMYWYRQDPGQGLRLIYYSQIVNDFQKGDIAEGYSVSREKKESFPLTVTSAQKNPTAFYLCASSPTGRETQYFGPGTRLLVL.

The genes are TRBV6-6 and TRBJ2-3, with no clear D. The ends were cut back, 1 base at V and 6 bases at J, with 2 bases in the middle. The germline gives CDR1 MNHNY, CDR2 SVGAGI (reference sequence). The CDR3 totals 11 residues. The DNA for the CDR3 is TGTGCCAGCAGTTACTTTGATACGCAGTATTTT. This translates into CASSYFDTQYF.

The J gene is TRBJ2-3, the V gene TRBV19; D call uncertain. The CDR3 spans 14 residues. CDR1 is LNHDA and CDR2 is SQIVND in the germline V gene (reference sequence). Trimming shortened V by 7 bases and J by 0 bases, and 11 bases separated the two germline ends. DNA of the CDR3: TGTGCCAGTAAGGTTCAGAGGAGCACAGATACGCAGTATTTT. Translation gives CASKVQRSTDTQYF.

This clone was counted at least ten times. This chain uses TRBV5-5 with TRBJ2-7; D is tentatively TRBD1 or TRBD2 (5 bases each). The CDR3 has 16 amino acids. Trimming stripped 2 bases from V and 9 bases from J, with 24 bases between. Per germline, CDR1 SGHKS and CDR2 YYEKEE (reference sequence). CDR3 DNA sequence: TGTGCCAGCAGCTTTAGGGACCCGGTGGTGGTTCTGACGCAGTACTTC. It encodes CASSFRDPVVVLTQYF.

The J gene is TRBJ1-3, the V gene TRBV7-6, with unresolved D. This CDR3 comprises 14 residues. Germline CDR1 is SGHVS and CDR2 is FNYEAQ. V was trimmed by 7 bases and J by 0 bases, leaving 10 bases between them. The CDR3 DNA is TGTGCCAGCAAAAAGGATAACTCTGGAAACACCATATATTTT. It codes for CASKKDNSGNTIYF.

The rearrangement uses TRBV20-1 and TRBJ2-1; D is undetermined. Germline V CDR1 and CDR2: DFQATT, SNEGSKA (reference sequence). The CDR3 runs 10 residues. V was trimmed by 2 bases and J by 10 bases, leaving 6 bases between them. The CDR3 nucleotides read TGCAGTGCTAGAAGCCGGGAGCAGTTCTTC. It encodes CSARSREQFF.